The 18 T cell receptor beta chains presented below share a single source sample, sequenced in a study of early T cells in non-severe SARS-CoV-2 infection. TCRdb re-called the 5' RACE reads through MiXCR, storing one row per CDR3 protein. The table lists about 89,000 distinct CDR3 sequences, 16% of them singletons. Specimen: whole blood, collected at baseline. The receptors stem from an adult who was a healthcare worker with PCR-confirmed SARS-CoV-2 infection or an uninfected control (not recorded which).

Points on this clonotype: A junction end diverges from the germline sequence, so it may reflect a read error. CDR3 in DNA: TGTGCCAGCAGTTTTAGCGGCGGGAGGTACGGGCAGTACTTC. Protein product: CASSFSGGRYGQYF. J is TRBJ2-7 and V is TRBV12-3 or TRBV12-4, with 8 bases lining up with TRBD2. This CDR3 is built from 14 residues.

V and J are TRBV12-3 or TRBV12-4 and TRBJ2-5; D uncertain. The V end lost 3 bases, the J end lost 1 base, and 9 bases lay between the germline ends. The CDR3 runs to 14 residues. The CDR3 sequence is CASSFSTAQETQYF. The CDR3 DNA reads as TGTGCCAGCAGTTTTTCGACGGCCCAAGAGACCCAGTACTTC.

This clonotype showed up just a few times. V usage is TRBV11-1 and J usage is TRBJ2-7, with a possible D match to TRBD2 (6 bases). The CDR3 contains 12 residues. V was cut by 6 bases and J by 4 bases, with 10 bases left in between. CDR1 SGHAT and CDR2 FQDESV come from the germline V gene (reference sequence). In nucleotides, the CDR3 is TGTGCCAGCAGTGGTAGCGGTTACGAGCAGTACTTC. Its translation: CASSGSGYEQYF. The whole variable domain, remainder taken from reference TRBV11-1 and TRBJ2-7, is EAEVAQSPRYKITEKSQAVAFWCDPISGHATLYWYRQILGQGPELLVQFQDESVVDDSQLPKDRFSAERLKGVDSTLKIQPAELGDSAMYLCASSGSGYEQYFGPGTRLTVT.

This clonotype appeared a few times. This chain connects TRBV12-3 or TRBV12-4 to TRBJ2-7; the D gene is possibly TRBD2 (5 bases). V gave up 8 bases and J gave up 7 bases, with 12 bases separating them. The length of the CDR3 is 11 residues. The chain's CDR3 is CASSPRAEQYF. The DNA of the CDR3 is TGTGCCAGCTCCCCGAGGGCTGAGCAGTACTTC.

The chain employs TRBV6-2 or TRBV6-3 and TRBJ2-7, with 8 bases identical to TRBD1. The CDR3 has 12 residues. Germline CDR1 MNHEY, CDR2 SVGEGT. The junction had 2 bases not matched to a gene; V was cut back by 8 bases and J by 2 bases. The CDR3 spells CASGQGPYEQYF. For the CDR3, the DNA is TGTGCCAGCGGACAGGGTCCCTACGAGCAGTACTTC.

CDR3 bases: TGCAGTGCTAGAGCACCTCCGGGACTTAAGAACAATGAGCAGTTCTTC. Amino acid sequence: CSARAPPGLKNNEQFF. The rearrangement links TRBV20-1 to TRBJ2-1, with D maybe TRBD2 (6 bases). Germline lookup yields CDR1 DFQATT and CDR2 SNEGSKA (reference sequence). Trimming shortened V by 1 base and J by 5 bases, and 18 bases separated the two germline ends. The CDR3 covers 16 residues.

This clonotype was observed a handful of times. The V call is TRBV6-2 or TRBV6-3, the J call TRBJ2-5; D unresolved. V lost 0 bases and J 7 bases, leaving 6 bases between the germline ends. CDR3 length equals 12 residues. Per germline, CDR1 MNHEY and CDR2 SVGEGT. In DNA, the CDR3 is TGTGCCAGCAGTTACTCGAGAGGGACCCAGTACTTC. Its protein is CASSYSRGTQYF.

J is TRBJ2-7 and V is TRBV10-3; TRBD2 agrees at 10 bases. Looked up from germline, CDR1 is ENHRY and CDR2 is SYGVKD. V lost 7 bases to trimming and J lost 4 bases; unmatched junction nucleotides: 10. The CDR3 has 15 amino acids. The CDR3 reads CAITPGGLATYEQYF. The DNA for the CDR3 is TGTGCCATCACTCCAGGGGGACTAGCGACGTACGAGCAGTACTTC.

The chain is built from TRBV7-9 and TRBJ1-1; TRBD1 is a possible D gene (5 bases). The CDR3 contains 12 residues. V shed 8 bases and J shed 0 bases, with 7 bases lying between them. CDR1 SEHNR and CDR2 FQNEAQ come from the germline V gene (reference sequence). CDR3 in amino acids: CASRGVNTEAFF. CDR3 bases: TGTGCCAGCCGAGGGGTGAACACTGAAGCTTTCTTT.

This clonotype has more than one count but fewer than ten. The J gene is TRBJ2-7, the V gene TRBV11-2; D perhaps matches TRBD2 (5 bases). CDR1 is SGHAT, CDR2 FQNNGV, per germline. The germline V and J ends were trimmed by 5 bases and 2 bases, with 16 bases remaining between them. The CDR3 spans 15 residues. CDR3 bases: TGTGCCAGCAGCCCAAGACCCGGGGTTGCCTACGAGCAGTACTTC. Translating it yields CASSPRPGVAYEQYF.

The rearrangement links TRBV7-9 to TRBJ2-5; D may be TRBD2 (5 bases). V lost 4 bases, J lost 5 bases, and 20 bases lay in between. The CDR3 length is 16 residues. Germline V gene lookup returns CDR1 SEHNR and CDR2 FQNEAQ (reference sequence). DNA for the CDR3: TGTGCCAGCAGCTGGGGTGACATCCAACTAGGGGAGACCCAGTACTTC. Protein sequence: CASSWGDIQLGETQYF.

In this sample, this clonotype turned up once. One end of the junction fails to match germline, which may point to a read error. The chain joins TRBV10-2 to TRBJ2-1, with TRBD2 matching 7 bases. The CDR3 loop spans 13 amino acids. CDR1 is WSHSY and CDR2 is SAAADI in the germline V gene. In nucleotides, the CDR3 is TGTGCCACCGGCGGGAGATCGGGGAATGAGCAGTTCTTC. Amino acid sequence: CATGGRSGNEQFF.

The chain employs TRBV20-1 and TRBJ2-3, with 11 bases aligning to TRBD2. With 3 bases clipped from V and 0 bases from J, the junction kept 2 bases outside the gene matches. The CDR3 runs to 15 residues. CDR1 and CDR2 (germline): DFQATT, SNEGSKA (reference sequence). CDR3 in DNA: TGCAGTGCTAGTCGGACTAGCGGGAGCACAGATACGCAGTATTTT. This codes for CSASRTSGSTDTQYF.

This clonotype has just a few counts. The chain joins TRBV7-8 to TRBJ1-1; no firm D call. CDR1 is SGHVS, CDR2 FQNEAQ, per germline. The length of the CDR3 is 13 residues. With 5 bases removed from V and 5 bases from J, the gap between germline ends came to 12 bases. CDR3 region: CASSPLALTEAFF. CDR3 DNA sequence: TGTGCCAGCAGCCCCTTGGCGTTGACTGAAGCTTTCTTT.

This clonotype has only a few counts. The rearrangement joins TRBV2 to TRBJ1-3; no clear D. Per germline, CDR1 SNHLY and CDR2 FYNNEI. V gave up 2 bases and J gave up 0 bases, with 11 bases separating them. The CDR3 runs 16 residues. CDR3 DNA: TGTGCCAGCAGTGAATTTAAACTCTTCTCTGGAAACACCATATATTTT. This codes for CASSEFKLFSGNTIYF.

The chain is built from TRBV12-3 or TRBV12-4 and TRBJ2-2, with D uncertain. V lost 6 bases to trimming and J lost 4 bases, with 18 bases between them. The CDR3 is 16 residues long. CDR3 sequence reads: CASSPHDGQATGELFF. The CDR3 bases are TGTGCCAGCAGCCCACACGACGGCCAAGCCACCGGGGAGCTGTTTTTT.

V and J are TRBV7-9 and TRBJ1-2, with D uncertain. This CDR3 has 11 amino acids. CDR1 and CDR2 from the germline V gene are SEHNR and FQNEAQ (reference sequence). Trimming stripped 6 bases from V and 8 bases from J, with 10 bases between. In DNA form, the CDR3 reads TGTGCCAGCAGGGCACTAGGCGGCTACACCTTC. Encoded protein: CASRALGGYTF.

The chain is built from TRBV7-9 and TRBJ2-7; 9 nucleotides match TRBD2. Germline loops: CDR1 SEHNR, CDR2 FQNEAQ (reference sequence). Trimming took 6 bases from V and 2 from J; bases not matched to a gene: 11. CDR3 length: 16 amino acids. Written as DNA, the CDR3 is TGTGCCAGCAGTACCACGACTAGCGGAGGAACCTACGAGCAGTACTTC. Translated, it gives CASSTTTSGGTYEQYF.